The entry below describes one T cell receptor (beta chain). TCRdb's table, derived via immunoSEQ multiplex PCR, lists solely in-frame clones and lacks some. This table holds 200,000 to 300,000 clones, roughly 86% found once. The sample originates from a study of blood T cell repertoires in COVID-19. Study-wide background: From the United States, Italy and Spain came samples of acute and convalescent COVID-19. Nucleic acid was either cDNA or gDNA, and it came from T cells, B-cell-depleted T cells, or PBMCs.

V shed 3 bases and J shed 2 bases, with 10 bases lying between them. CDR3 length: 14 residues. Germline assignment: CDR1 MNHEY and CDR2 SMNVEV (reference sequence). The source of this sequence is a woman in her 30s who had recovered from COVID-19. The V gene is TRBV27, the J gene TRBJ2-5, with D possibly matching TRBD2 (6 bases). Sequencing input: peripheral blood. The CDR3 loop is CASSFLGTQETQYF. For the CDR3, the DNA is TGTGCCAGCAGTTTTTTAGGGACTCAAGAGACCCAGTACTTC.